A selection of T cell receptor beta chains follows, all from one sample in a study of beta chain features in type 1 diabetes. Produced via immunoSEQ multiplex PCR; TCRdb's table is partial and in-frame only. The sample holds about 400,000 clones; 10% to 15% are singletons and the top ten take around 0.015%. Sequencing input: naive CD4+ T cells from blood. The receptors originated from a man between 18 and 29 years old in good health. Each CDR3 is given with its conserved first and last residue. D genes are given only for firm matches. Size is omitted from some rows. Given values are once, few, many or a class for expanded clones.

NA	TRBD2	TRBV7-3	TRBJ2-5	TGTGCCAGCAGCTTATACGGACTAGCCGGAGAGACCCAGTACTTC	CASSLYGLAGETQYF
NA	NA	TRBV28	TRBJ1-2	TGTGCCAGCACGGTTGGGGCGGACTATGGCTACACCTTC	CASTVGADYGYTF
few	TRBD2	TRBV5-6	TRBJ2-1	TGTGCCAGCAGTACAACTAGCGGGGGGGCATCCTCCTACAATGAGCAGTTCTTC	CASSTTSGGASSYNEQFF
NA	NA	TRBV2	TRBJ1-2	TGTGCCAGCAGTGACCCGGGAGTGGGCTATGGCTACACCTTC	CASSDPGVGYGYTF
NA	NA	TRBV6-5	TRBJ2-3	TGTGCCAGCAGTTACAGGGGTGGGACAGATACGCAGTATTTT	CASSYRGGTDTQYF
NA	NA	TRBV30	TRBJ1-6	TGTGCCTGGAGTGTTCGGTCATCCTATAATTCACCCCTCCACTTT	CAWSVRSSYNSPLHF
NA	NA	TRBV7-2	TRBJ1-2	TGTGCCAGCAGCTTGGTCAGGGGCGCCGACTATGGCTACACCTTC	CASSLVRGADYGYTF
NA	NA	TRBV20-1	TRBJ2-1	TGCAGTGCTAGAGACTTCAATGAGCAGTTCTTC	CSARDFNEQFF
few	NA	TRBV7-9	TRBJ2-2	TGTGCCAGCAGCTCACATTACACCGGGGAGCTGTTTTTT	CASSSHYTGELFF
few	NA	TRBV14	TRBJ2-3	TGTGCCAGCAGCCCGACTCAGACCGGAGATACGCAGTATTTT	CASSPTQTGDTQYF
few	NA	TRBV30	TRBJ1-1	TGTGCCTGGAGTGTAGGGGCCCAAACTGAAGCTTTCTTT	CAWSVGAQTEAFF
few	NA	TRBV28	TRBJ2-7	TGTGCCAGCAATATACTTACAGACGAGCAGTACTTC	CASNILTDEQYF
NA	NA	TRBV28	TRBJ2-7	TGTGCCAGCAGGAAACAGGGCTACGAGCAGTACTTC	CASRKQGYEQYF
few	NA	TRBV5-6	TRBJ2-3	TGTGCCAGCAGCTTGGCTCGGCATCGGGGGGCTGGTACAGATACGCAGTATTTT	CASSLARHRGAGTDTQYF
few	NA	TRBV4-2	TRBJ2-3	TGTGCCAGCAGCCAACAGGGTCTGGGAGGTGGTTGGAGCACAGATACGCAGTATTTT	CASSQQGLGGGWSTDTQYF
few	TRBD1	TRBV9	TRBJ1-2	TGTGCCAGCAGCCAAGGACAGGACGGTGGCTACACCTTC	CASSQGQDGGYTF
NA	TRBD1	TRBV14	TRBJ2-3	TGTGCCAGCAGCCCCATCCGGGACAGGGCTATAGATACGCAGTATTTT	CASSPIRDRAIDTQYF
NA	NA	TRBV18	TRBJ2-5	TGTGCCAGCTCACCATCAGGGCGGGAGACCCAGTACTTC	CASSPSGRETQYF
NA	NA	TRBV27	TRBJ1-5	TGTGCCAGCAGTTTAGCGGGGGGGGCGACCTCTCAGCCCCAGCATTTT	CASSLAGGATSQPQHF
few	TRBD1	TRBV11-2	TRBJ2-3	TGTGCCAGCAGCTTAGTAGGGGGCGTCACAGATACGCAGTATTTT	CASSLVGGVTDTQYF
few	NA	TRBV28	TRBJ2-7	TGTGCCAGCAGGCGCCGAGGATCCGAGCAGTACTTC	CASRRRGSEQYF
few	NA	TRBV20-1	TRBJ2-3	TGCAGTGCTAGATTCAGTAATACGCAGTATTTT	CSARFSNTQYF
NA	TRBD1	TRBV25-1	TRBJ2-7	TGTGCCAGCAGTGACCCGGGACAGGGCCACTACGAGCAGTACTTC	CASSDPGQGHYEQYF
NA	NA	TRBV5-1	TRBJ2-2	TGCGCCAGCAGCCCCGGGAGATTCGCGAACACCGGGGAGCTGTTTTTT	CASSPGRFANTGELFF
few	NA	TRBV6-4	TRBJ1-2	TGTGCCAGCAGTGAGTCCGACGGAATCGGGGGCTACACCTTC	CASSESDGIGGYTF
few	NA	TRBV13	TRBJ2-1	TGTGCCAGCAGCCCTCGCCCACCCGGGAGCTCCTACAATGAGCAGTTCTTC	CASSPRPPGSSYNEQFF
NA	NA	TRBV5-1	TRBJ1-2	TGCGCCAGCAACATTGGCAGTTCAAACTATGGCTACACCTTC	CASNIGSSNYGYTF